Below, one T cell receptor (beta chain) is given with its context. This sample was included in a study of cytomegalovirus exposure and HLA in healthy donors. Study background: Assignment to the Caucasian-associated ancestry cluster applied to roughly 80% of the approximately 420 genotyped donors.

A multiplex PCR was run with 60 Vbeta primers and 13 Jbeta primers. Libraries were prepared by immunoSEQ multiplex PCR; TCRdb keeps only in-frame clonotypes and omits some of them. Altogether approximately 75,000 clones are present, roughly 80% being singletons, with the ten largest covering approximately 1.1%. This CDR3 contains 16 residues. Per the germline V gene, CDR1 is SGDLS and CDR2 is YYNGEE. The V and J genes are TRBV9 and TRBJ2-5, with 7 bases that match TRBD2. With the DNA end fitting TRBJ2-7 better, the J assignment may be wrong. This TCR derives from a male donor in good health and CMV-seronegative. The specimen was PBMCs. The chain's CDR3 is CASSASTSAVYYEQYF. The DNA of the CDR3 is TGTGCCAGCAGCGCTTCTACTAGCGCCGTTTACTACGAGCAGTACTTC.